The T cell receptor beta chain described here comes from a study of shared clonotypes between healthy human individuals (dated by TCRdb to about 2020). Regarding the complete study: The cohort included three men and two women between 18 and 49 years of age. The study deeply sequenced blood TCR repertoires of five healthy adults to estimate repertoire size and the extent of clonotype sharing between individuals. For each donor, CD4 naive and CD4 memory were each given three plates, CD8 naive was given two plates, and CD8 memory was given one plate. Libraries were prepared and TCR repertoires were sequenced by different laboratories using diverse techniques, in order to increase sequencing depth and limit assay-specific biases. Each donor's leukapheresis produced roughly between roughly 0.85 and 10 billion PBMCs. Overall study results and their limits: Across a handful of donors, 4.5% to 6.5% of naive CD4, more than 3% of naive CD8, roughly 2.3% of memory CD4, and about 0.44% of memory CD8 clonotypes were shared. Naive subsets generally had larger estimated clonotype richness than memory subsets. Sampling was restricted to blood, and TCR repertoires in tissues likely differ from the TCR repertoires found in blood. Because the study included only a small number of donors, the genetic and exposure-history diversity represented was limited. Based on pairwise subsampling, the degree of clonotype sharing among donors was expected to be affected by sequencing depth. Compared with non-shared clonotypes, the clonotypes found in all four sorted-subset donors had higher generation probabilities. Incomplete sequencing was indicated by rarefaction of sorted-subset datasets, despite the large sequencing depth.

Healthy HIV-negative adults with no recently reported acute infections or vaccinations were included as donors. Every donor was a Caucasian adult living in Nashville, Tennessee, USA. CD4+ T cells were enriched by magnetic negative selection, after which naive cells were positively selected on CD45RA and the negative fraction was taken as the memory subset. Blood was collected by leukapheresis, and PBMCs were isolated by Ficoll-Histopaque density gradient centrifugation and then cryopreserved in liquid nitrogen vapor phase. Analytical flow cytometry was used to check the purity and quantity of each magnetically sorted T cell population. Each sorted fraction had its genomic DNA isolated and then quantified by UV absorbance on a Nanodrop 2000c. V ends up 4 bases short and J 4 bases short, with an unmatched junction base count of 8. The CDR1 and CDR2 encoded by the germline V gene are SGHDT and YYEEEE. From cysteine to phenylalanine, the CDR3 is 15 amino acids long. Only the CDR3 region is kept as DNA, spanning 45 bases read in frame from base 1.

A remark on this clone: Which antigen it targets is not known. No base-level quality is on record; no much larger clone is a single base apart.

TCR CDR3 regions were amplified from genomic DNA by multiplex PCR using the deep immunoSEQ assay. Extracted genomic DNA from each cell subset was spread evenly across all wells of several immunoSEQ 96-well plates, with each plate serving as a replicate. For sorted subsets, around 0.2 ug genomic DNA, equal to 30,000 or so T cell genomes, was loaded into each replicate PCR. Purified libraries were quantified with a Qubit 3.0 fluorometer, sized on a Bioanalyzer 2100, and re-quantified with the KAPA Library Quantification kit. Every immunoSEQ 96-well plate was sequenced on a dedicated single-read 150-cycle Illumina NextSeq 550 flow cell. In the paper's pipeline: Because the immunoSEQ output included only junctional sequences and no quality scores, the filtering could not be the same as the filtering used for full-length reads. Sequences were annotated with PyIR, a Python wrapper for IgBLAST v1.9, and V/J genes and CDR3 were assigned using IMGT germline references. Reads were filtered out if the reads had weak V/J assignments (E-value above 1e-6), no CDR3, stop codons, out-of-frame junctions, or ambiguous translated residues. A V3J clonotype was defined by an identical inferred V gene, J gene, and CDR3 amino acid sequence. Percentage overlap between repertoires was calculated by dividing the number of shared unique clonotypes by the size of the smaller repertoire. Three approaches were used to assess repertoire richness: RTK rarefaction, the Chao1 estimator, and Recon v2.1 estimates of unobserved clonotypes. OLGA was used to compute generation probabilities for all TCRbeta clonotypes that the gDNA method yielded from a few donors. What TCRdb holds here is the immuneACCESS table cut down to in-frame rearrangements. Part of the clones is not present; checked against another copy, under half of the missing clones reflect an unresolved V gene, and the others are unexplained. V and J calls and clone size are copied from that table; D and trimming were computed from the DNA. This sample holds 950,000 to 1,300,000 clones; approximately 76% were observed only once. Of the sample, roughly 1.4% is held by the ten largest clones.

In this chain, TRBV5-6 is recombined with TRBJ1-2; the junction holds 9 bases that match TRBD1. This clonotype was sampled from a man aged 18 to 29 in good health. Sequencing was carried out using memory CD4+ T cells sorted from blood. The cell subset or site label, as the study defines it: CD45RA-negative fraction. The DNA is TGTGCCAGCAGCGCCGGGACAGGGTATGGCTATGGCTACACCTTC. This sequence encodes CASSAGTGYGYGYTF.